Below are 18 T cell receptor beta chains sequenced from a single sample in a study of identical twins. MiXCR, applied by TCRdb to the 5' RACE reads, yields one record per CDR3 protein. The data contain 500,000 to 700,000 distinct CDR3 sequences, just over 7% of them singletons. This sample also belongs to another study, concerning yellow fever vaccine responses in identical twins.

The sample taken for sequencing was PBMCs. The receptors here all came from a young woman in good health.

This clonotype came up a few times. The rearrangement joins TRBV29-1 to TRBJ2-1; TRBD1 is a possible D gene (6 bases). This CDR3 contains 12 residues. The germline V gene encodes CDR1 SQVTM and CDR2 ANQGSEA. The V end lost 4 bases, the J end lost 3 bases, and 7 bases lay between the germline ends. CDR3 residues: CSVGQDYNEQFF. For the CDR3, the DNA is TGCAGCGTTGGACAGGACTACAATGAGCAGTTCTTC.

Comment on this clonotype: The junction differs from germline at one of its ends, possibly a read error. The V and J genes are TRBV7-6 and TRBJ1-2, with D maybe TRBD1 (5 bases). Germline V gene lookup returns CDR1 SGHVS and CDR2 FNYEAQ. The length of the CDR3 is 13 residues. Written as DNA, the CDR3 is TGTGCCAGCGGCTTAACAGGCTCGGTTGGCTACACCTTC. This gives the protein CASGLTGSVGYTF.

The table lists this clonotype with many counts. The chain links TRBV12-3 or TRBV12-4 to TRBJ2-1, with D hard to call. V was cut by 6 bases and J by 6 bases, with 9 bases left in between. CDR3 length: 12 amino acids. Written as DNA, the CDR3 is TGTGCCAGCAGACCCGGAACCAATGAGCAGTTCTTC. Its protein is CASRPGTNEQFF.

This clonotype was seen repeatedly, ten times or more. V is TRBV27 and J is TRBJ2-1, with TRBD2 matching 7 bases. Per the germline V gene, CDR1 is MNHEY and CDR2 is SMNVEV (reference sequence). CDR3 length equals 21 residues. The V segment lost 3 bases and the J segment 5 bases; nucleotides outside the gene matches: 25. Here the CDR3 DNA reads TGTGCCAGCAGTTTTAGGGGTGTATTTGTGGTCCAAGGGAGGGAGGACAATGAGCAGTTCTTC. Translating gives CASSFRGVFVVQGREDNEQFF.

The chain is built from TRBV24-1 and TRBJ2-1; TRBD1 or TRBD2 may be the D gene (5 bases each). The CDR3 sequence is 16 residues long. CDR1 and CDR2 (germline): KGHDR, SFDVKD. V lost 4 bases and J 3 bases, leaving 15 bases between the germline ends. The CDR3 loop reads CATSEGPGRHYNEQFF. The CDR3 DNA reads as TGTGCCACCAGTGAAGGTCCGGGACGGCACTACAATGAGCAGTTCTTC.

This clonotype was recorded a few times. The chain couples TRBV7-8 to TRBJ2-2, with D unresolved. Germline lookup yields CDR1 SGHVS and CDR2 FQNEAQ. The CDR3 length is 14 residues. V dropped 2 bases and J dropped 5 bases, with 9 bases sitting between them. The DNA for the CDR3 is TGTGCCAGCAGCTTAATGACAAATACCGGGGAGCTGTTTTTT. This translates into CASSLMTNTGELFF. Complete variable domain (other parts from reference TRBV7-8 and TRBJ2-2): GAGVSQSPRYKVAKRGQDVALRCDPISGHVSLFWYQQALGQGPEFLTYFQNEAQLDKSGLPSDRFFAERPEGSVSTLKIQRTQQEDSAVYLCASSLMTNTGELFFGEGSRLTVL.

The CDR3: CASSPGRGKNSNQPQHF. The CDR3, as DNA: TGCGCCAGCAGCCCAGGGAGGGGGAAAAATAGCAATCAGCCCCAGCATTTT. The chain is built from TRBV5-1 and TRBJ1-5; a weak D match, TRBD1 (6 bases). The CDR3 covers 17 residues. Germline loops: CDR1 SGHRS, CDR2 YFSETQ. V lost 4 bases to trimming and J lost 0 bases, with 17 bases between them.

There are many counts of this clonotype. This chain joins TRBV20-1 and TRBJ2-1; D uncertain. In germline, CDR1 is DFQATT, CDR2 SNEGSKA (reference sequence). Trimming cost V 5 bases and J 6 bases, with 11 bases left between them. The length of the CDR3 is 12 residues. CDR3 nucleotide sequence: TGCAGTGCTGGCAATATGGGCAATGAGCAGTTCTTC. It translates to CSAGNMGNEQFF.

The chain couples TRBV25-1 to TRBJ2-5, with 12 nucleotides matching TRBD2. This CDR3 has 14 residues. With 4 bases clipped from V and 7 bases from J, the junction kept 4 bases outside the gene matches. Per the germline V gene, CDR1 is MGHDK and CDR2 is SYGVNS. DNA of the CDR3: TGTGCCAGCAGTGCTAGCGGGGGGGCCTTGACCCAGTACTTC. Its translation is CASSASGGALTQYF.

V is TRBV19 and J is TRBJ2-1; 9 bases match TRBD2. The germline V gene encodes CDR1 LNHDA and CDR2 SQIVND (reference sequence). After removal of 6 bases from V and 7 bases from J, the junction contained 13 bases not matched to a gene. The CDR3 loop spans 16 amino acids. The CDR3, as DNA: TGTGCCAGTAGCCCCCACCCCCTTGCGGGGGGGAATGAGCAGTTCTTC. It yields the protein CASSPHPLAGGNEQFF.

This clonotype was observed at least ten times. The J gene is TRBJ1-1, the V gene TRBV5-1; possible D gene TRBD1, 5 bases. This CDR3 comprises 17 residues. Germline-derived CDR1 and CDR2 are SGHRS and YFSETQ. V lost 3 bases and J lost 1, with 19 bases in between. CDR3 region: CASSYLRGRPRNTEAFF. CDR3 DNA sequence: TGCGCCAGCAGCTACCTAAGGGGTCGCCCAAGGAACACTGAAGCTTTCTTT.

This clonotype was seen ten or more times. The genes are TRBV20-1 and TRBJ2-3, with 8 bases matching TRBD1. This CDR3 has 18 amino acids. With V trimmed by 5 bases and J by 1 base, 17 bases remained unmatched. CDR1 is DFQATT and CDR2 is SNEGSKA in the germline V gene (reference sequence). This chain's CDR3 is CSAGGQGMGGPRTDTQYF. The CDR3 coding sequence is TGCAGTGCTGGAGGACAGGGAATGGGCGGCCCACGCACAGATACGCAGTATTTT.

This clonotype has more than one count but fewer than ten. The CDR3 spells CSASSPGLAGGHEQFF. CDR3 in DNA: TGCAGTGCTTCTTCTCCGGGACTAGCGGGAGGCCATGAGCAGTTCTTC. The V gene is TRBV20-1, the J gene TRBJ2-1; 15 bases are a match to TRBD2. This CDR3 region has 16 residues. Germline-derived CDR1 and CDR2 are DFQATT and SNEGSKA (reference sequence). Germline trimming cut 5 bases from V and 8 bases from J; bases unmatched to any gene: 10.

This clonotype has a count of ten or more. The gene calls are TRBV2 and TRBJ1-5, with D possibly being TRBD1 (6 bases). Germline CDR1 and CDR2: SNHLY and FYNNEI. Trimming pared 5 bases from V and 3 bases from J, leaving 11 bases between. The CDR3 is 14 residues long. In DNA, the CDR3 is TGTGCCAGCAGTCCTACAGGGAACAATCAGCCCCAGCATTTT. This translates into CASSPTGNNQPQHF. Using reference TRBV2 and TRBJ1-5 for the parts outside the CDR3, the full variable domain is EPEVTQTPSHQVTQMGQEVILRCVPISNHLYFYWYRQILGQKVEFLVSFYNNEISEKSEIFDDQFSVERPDGSNFTLKIRSTKLEDSAMYFCASSPTGNNQPQHFGDGTRLSIL.

This clonotype turned up a few times. J is TRBJ2-3 and V is TRBV27; a weak D match, TRBD1 (5 bases). CDR1 and CDR2 (germline): MNHEY, SMNVEV (reference sequence). V was cut by 0 bases and J by 2 bases, with 9 bases left in between. The CDR3 covers 15 residues. For the CDR3, the DNA is TGTGCCAGCAGTTTATCCCAGGGTGACACAGATACGCAGTATTTT. Amino acid sequence: CASSLSQGDTDTQYF.

The chain uses TRBV7-9 and TRBJ1-1, with D possibly matching TRBD1 (6 bases). Deletions cut 5 bases from V and 7 bases from J, with 14 bases between. Germline V gene data show CDR1 as SEHNR and CDR2 as FQNEAQ (reference sequence). This CDR3 region has 13 residues. CDR3 DNA sequence: TGTGCCAGCAGCCAAACAGGGACGGGTGAAGCTTTCTTT. Translated: CASSQTGTGEAFF.

This clonotype was counted only a few times. The chain couples TRBV6-5 to TRBJ2-3; perhaps TRBD2 as D (5 bases). The CDR3 covers 15 residues. Germline CDR1 is MNHEY and CDR2 is SVGAGI. V gave up 0 bases and J gave up 0 bases, with 7 bases separating them. The chain's CDR3 is CASSYSSGSTDTQYF. CDR3 sequence (DNA): TGTGCCAGCAGTTACTCTTCGGGGAGCACAGATACGCAGTATTTT.

This clonotype showed up just a few times. This chain links TRBV29-1 with TRBJ2-7; 12 nucleotides line up with TRBD2. Germline V gene data show CDR1 as SQVTM and CDR2 as ANQGSEA. V trimming: 6 bases; J trimming: 7 bases; junction bases outside the gene matches: 10. The CDR3 runs 14 residues. The CDR3 DNA reads TGCAGCGTGACAAGACTAGCGGGAGTAGGAGAGCAGTACTTC. This sequence encodes CSVTRLAGVGEQYF.